The 22 T cell receptor beta chains in this list originate from one sample, sequenced in a study of shared clonotypes between healthy human individuals. Sequencing used immunoSEQ multiplex PCR; TCRdb keeps in-frame clones, though not all of them. The data contain 2 million to 3 million clones, over 85% of them seen just once; the ten biggest clones take up around 0.37%. The sequencing input was naive CD4+ T cells from PBMCs. As for subset: CD45RA+ positively selected. Receptors originate from a man between 18 and 29 years old in good health. Some clones in this sample may be carry-over from other donors' samples.

A single count supports this clone. The rearrangement joins TRBV7-8 to TRBJ2-3; 11 nucleotides agree with TRBD2. V dropped 1 base and J dropped 3; count of bases not matched to a gene: 9. This CDR3 spans 18 amino acids. The germline CDR1 and CDR2 sequences are SGHVS and FQNEAQ. CDR3 in DNA: TGTGCCAGCAGCTTAGGCTTAGGATCTAGCGGGAGGACAGATACGCAGTATTTT. This codes for CASSLGLGSSGRTDTQYF.

The V gene is TRBV7-9, the J gene TRBJ2-7; 8 bases map to TRBD1. This CDR3 comprises 16 residues. Germline CDR1 and CDR2: SEHNR and FQNEAQ (reference sequence). Trimming took 5 bases from V and 1 from J; bases not matched to a gene: 10. The CDR3 bases are TGTGCCAGCAGCGGATTGGACAGGGTCGGTTCCTACGAGCAGTACTTC. Translated, it gives CASSGLDRVGSYEQYF.

This chain connects TRBV4-3 to TRBJ2-3, with D hard to call. Germline-derived CDR1 and CDR2 are LGHNA and YSLEER. There are 13 residues in the CDR3. Trimming removed 0 bases from V and 7 bases from J, with 8 bases in between. The CDR3 sequence: CASSQDKRYTQYF. CDR3 coding DNA: TGCGCCAGCAGCCAAGACAAGCGCTATACGCAGTATTTT.

V is TRBV30 and J is TRBJ1-4, with a weak D call TRBD1 (6 bases). CDR1 and CDR2 from the germline V gene are GTSNPN and SVGIG (reference sequence). The CDR3 has 16 residues. Trimming removed 3 bases from V and 4 bases from J, with 18 bases in between. CDR3 nucleotides: TGTGCCTGGAGCCCAATGGGCAGGGGCGATAATGAAAAACTGTTTTTT. It yields the protein CAWSPMGRGDNEKLFF.

The chain couples TRBV5-5 to TRBJ1-2; possible D gene TRBD1, 5 bases. Looked up from germline, CDR1 is SGHKS and CDR2 is YYEKEE (reference sequence). The CDR3 is 13 amino acids. Trimming cost V 3 bases and J 8 bases, with 14 bases left between them. The CDR3 coding sequence is TGTGCCAGCAGCTGGGGACGGGTCGGAGGCTACACCTTC. This gives the protein CASSWGRVGGYTF.

This chain joins TRBV18 and TRBJ2-7; the D call may be TRBD1 or TRBD2 (5 bases each). CDR1 is KGHSH, CDR2 LQKENI, per germline. The germline V and J ends were trimmed by 2 bases and 6 bases, with 11 bases remaining between them. The CDR3 loop spans 13 amino acids. The CDR3 spells CASSPAGTLEQYF. In nucleotides, the CDR3 is TGTGCCAGCTCACCAGCCGGGACCCTCGAGCAGTACTTC.

CDR3 amino acids: CASRPNQGIQETQYF. CDR3 DNA: TGTGCCAGCAGGCCAAACCAGGGTATTCAAGAGACCCAGTACTTC. This chain links TRBV2 with TRBJ2-5, with D perhaps TRBD1 (5 bases). Trimming removed 6 bases at V and 2 bases at J, with 16 bases between. The CDR3 is 15 amino acids. In germline, CDR1 is SNHLY, CDR2 FYNNEI.

A few counts support this clone. V and J are TRBV5-1 and TRBJ2-5; D tentatively reads TRBD1 or TRBD2 (5 bases each). The CDR3 covers 14 residues. Trimming removed 4 bases at V and 5 bases at J, with 15 bases between. Per germline, CDR1 SGHRS and CDR2 YFSETQ. The CDR3 here is CASSLGTFGETQYF. As DNA, the CDR3 is TGCGCCAGCAGCCTAGGGACGTTCGGGGAGACCCAGTACTTC.

The chain employs TRBV30 and TRBJ2-6; the D gene could be TRBD1 or TRBD2 (6 bases each). The V end lost 7 bases, the J end lost 1 base, and 11 bases lay between the germline ends. The CDR3 is 14 amino acids. Germline CDR1 GTSNPN, CDR2 SVGIG (reference sequence). In DNA form, the CDR3 reads TGTGCCTCGAAGGGGGGTTCTGGGGCCAACGTCCTGACTTTC. The encoded protein is CASKGGSGANVLTF.

V usage is TRBV30 and J usage is TRBJ2-7, with no clear D. The germline V gene encodes CDR1 GTSNPN and CDR2 SVGIG (reference sequence). V lost 0 bases and J lost 2, with 11 bases in between. This CDR3 spans 14 amino acids. The DNA for the CDR3 is TGTGCCTGGAGTGTAGGCCAGGCGACCTACGAGCAGTACTTC. This translates into CAWSVGQATYEQYF.

The V and J genes are TRBV7-2 and TRBJ2-5, with D tentatively TRBD1 (5 bases). This CDR3 region has 15 residues. Deletions cut 5 bases from V and 1 base from J, with 14 bases between. The V gene's germline CDR1 is SGHTA and CDR2 FQGNSA. DNA for the CDR3: TGTGCCAGCAGCCCAAAGAGGACACTCCAAGAGACCCAGTACTTC. Translating gives CASSPKRTLQETQYF.

The chain has TRBV5-8 and TRBJ2-5; no definite D call. Germline V gene sequence: CDR1 SGHTS, CDR2 YDEGEE. The CDR3 runs 12 residues. V lost 5 bases and J 3 bases, leaving 8 bases between the germline ends. The CDR3 DNA sequence: TGTGCCAGCAGACGGATGAAAGAGACCCAGTACTTC. It is translated as CASRRMKETQYF.

The chain couples TRBV7-9 to TRBJ1-1, with a tentative D call TRBD1 (6 bases). Trimming stripped 5 bases from V and 3 bases from J, with 13 bases between. The CDR3 contains 14 residues. Germline CDR1 is SEHNR and CDR2 is FQNEAQ (reference sequence). The CDR3 protein is CASSAQGADTEAFF. In nucleotides, the CDR3 is TGTGCCAGCAGCGCACAGGGTGCGGACACTGAAGCTTTCTTT.

This clone appeared a few times. In nucleotides, the CDR3 is TGTGCCAGCAGCGGTTGGTGGGACGAGCAGTACTTC. This sequence encodes CASSGWWDEQYF. This chain links TRBV7-2 with TRBJ2-7; D not resolved. V was cut by 5 bases and J by 5 bases, with 10 bases left in between. Per germline, CDR1 SGHTA and CDR2 FQGNSA. The CDR3 is made up of 12 amino acids.

This chain uses TRBV7-9 with TRBJ2-7; 10 bases align to TRBD1. The CDR3 is made up of 14 amino acids. Trimming at V came to 10 bases and at J to 5 bases, leaving 11 bases not matched to a gene. Germline CDR1 and CDR2: SEHNR and FQNEAQ (reference sequence). CDR3 region: CATALRQGADEQYF. CDR3 coding DNA: TGTGCCACCGCCCTACGACAGGGGGCAGACGAGCAGTACTTC. The full variable domain, in which reference TRBV7-9 and TRBJ2-7 provide the parts outside the CDR3, is DTGVSQNPRHKITKRGQNVTFRCDPISEHNRLYWYRQTLGQGPEFLTYFQNEAQLEKSRLLSDRFSAERPKGSFSTLEIQRTEQGDSAMYLCATALRQGADEQYFGPGTRLTVT.

V and J are TRBV4-3 and TRBJ2-5, with 9 bases fitting TRBD2. With 2 bases clipped from V and 5 bases from J, the junction kept 3 bases outside the gene matches. The CDR3 loop spans 14 amino acids. Germline CDR1 is LGHNA and CDR2 is YSLEER. CDR3 in amino acids: CASSQRGLAETQYF. CDR3 DNA sequence: TGCGCCAGCAGCCAACGAGGACTAGCGGAGACCCAGTACTTC.

This CDR3 is CATHLQGNYGYTF. CDR3 DNA sequence: TGTGCCACCCATCTCCAGGGGAACTATGGCTACACCTTC. V usage is TRBV28 and J usage is TRBJ1-2, with D perhaps matching TRBD1 (6 bases). Looked up from germline, CDR1 is MDHEN and CDR2 is SYDVKM. This CDR3 has 13 amino acids. V lost 10 bases and J lost 2, with 14 bases in between.

As to this clone: This sample also contains other DNA sequences that code for the same CDR3. The chain recombines TRBV5-1 with TRBJ2-7; 8 bases align to TRBD2. V shed 2 bases and J 1 base; nucleotides not matched to a gene: 5. CDR1 SGHRS and CDR2 YFSETQ come from the germline V gene. The CDR3 has 15 amino acids. The CDR3 here is CASSFGLAGSYEQYF. The CDR3 DNA reads TGCGCCAGCAGCTTTGGACTAGCCGGTTCCTACGAGCAGTACTTC.

About this clone: Other DNA sequences from this sample encode an identical CDR3 as well. The V and J genes are TRBV19 and TRBJ1-5; D is unclear. Trimming left V 3 bases short and J 4 bases short, with 10 bases between. This CDR3 region has 14 residues. Germline V gives CDR1 LNHDA, CDR2 SQIVND (reference sequence). CDR3 amino acids: CASSISRGNQPQHF. The CDR3 DNA reads TGTGCCAGTAGTATTTCACGAGGGAATCAGCCCCAGCATTTT.

As concerns this clone: Other DNA sequences in this specimen translate into the identical CDR3. The chain uses TRBV19 and TRBJ2-7, with 11 bases that match TRBD1. This CDR3 contains 15 residues. Germline V gene lookup returns CDR1 LNHDA and CDR2 SQIVND (reference sequence). The trim removed 3 bases at V and 4 bases at J, leaving 5 bases unmatched. The CDR3 nucleotides are TGTGCCAGTAGTATCCCCGGGACAGGGGGATACGAGCAGTACTTC. It codes for CASSIPGTGGYEQYF. The complete variable domain, with remaining parts taken from reference TRBV19 and TRBJ2-7, reads DGGITQSPKYLFRKEGQNVTLSCEQNLNHDAMYWYRQDPGQGLRLIYYSQIVNDFQKGDIAEGYSVSREKKESFPLTVTSAQKNPTAFYLCASSIPGTGGYEQYFGPGTRLTVT.

The chain is built from TRBV5-4 and TRBJ1-6; 8 bases fit TRBD1. The CDR3 covers 17 residues. CDR1 is SGHNT and CDR2 is YYREEE in the germline V gene (reference sequence). Unmatched junction bases numbered 14, after V lost 3 bases and J lost 9 bases. The CDR3: CASSSNYVRGLGSPLHF. CDR3 coding DNA: TGTGCCAGCAGCTCTAACTATGTCAGGGGGCTTGGTTCACCCCTCCACTTT.

The V and J genes are TRBV5-1 and TRBJ2-3; possibly TRBD1 or TRBD2 for D (5 bases each). Germline V gene sequence: CDR1 SGHRS, CDR2 YFSETQ. Trimming pared 5 bases from V and 5 bases from J, leaving 12 bases between. The CDR3 is made up of 13 amino acids. The CDR3 bases are TGCGCCAGCAGAGGGGTGGGGGAAGATACGCAGTATTTT. It encodes CASRGVGEDTQYF.